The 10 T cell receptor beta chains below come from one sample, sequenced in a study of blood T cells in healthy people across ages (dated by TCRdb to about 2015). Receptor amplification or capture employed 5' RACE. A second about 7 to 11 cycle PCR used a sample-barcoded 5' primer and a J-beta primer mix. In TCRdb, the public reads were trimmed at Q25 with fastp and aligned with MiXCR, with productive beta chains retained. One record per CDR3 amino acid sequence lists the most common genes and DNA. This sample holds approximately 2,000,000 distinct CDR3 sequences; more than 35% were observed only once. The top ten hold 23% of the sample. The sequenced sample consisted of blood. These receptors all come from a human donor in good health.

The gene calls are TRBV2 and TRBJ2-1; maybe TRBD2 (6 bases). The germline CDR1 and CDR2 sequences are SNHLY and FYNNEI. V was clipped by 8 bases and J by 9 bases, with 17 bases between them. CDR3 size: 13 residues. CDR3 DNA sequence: TGTGCCAGCGGGGACCTTCCCGGGGGTGAGCAGTTCTTC. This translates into CASGDLPGGEQFF.

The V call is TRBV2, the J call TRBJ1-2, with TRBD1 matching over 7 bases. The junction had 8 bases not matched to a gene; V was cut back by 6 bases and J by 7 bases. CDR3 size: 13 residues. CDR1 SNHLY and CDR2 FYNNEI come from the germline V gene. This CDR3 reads CASSTGESGGYTF. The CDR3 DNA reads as TGTGCCAGCAGCACAGGGGAAAGTGGTGGCTACACCTTC.

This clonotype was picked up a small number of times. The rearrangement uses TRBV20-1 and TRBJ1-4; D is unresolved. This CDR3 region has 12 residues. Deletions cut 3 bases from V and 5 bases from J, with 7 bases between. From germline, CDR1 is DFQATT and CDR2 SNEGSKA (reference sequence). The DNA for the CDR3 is TGCAGTGCTAGCGACTTAAATGAAAAACTGTTTTTT. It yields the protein CSASDLNEKLFF.

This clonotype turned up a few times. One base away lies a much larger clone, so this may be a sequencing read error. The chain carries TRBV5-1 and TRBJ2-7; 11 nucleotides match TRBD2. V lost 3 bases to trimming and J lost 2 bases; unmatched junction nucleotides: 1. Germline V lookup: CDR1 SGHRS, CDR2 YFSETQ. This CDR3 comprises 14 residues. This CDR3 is CASSSGLAAYEQYF. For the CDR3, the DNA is TGCGCCAGCAGCTCGGGACTAGCGGCCTACGAGCAGTACTTC. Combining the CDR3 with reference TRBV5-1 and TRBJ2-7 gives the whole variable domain KAGVTQTPRYLIKTRGQQVTLSCSPISGHRSVSWYQQTPGQGLQFLFEYFSETQRNKGNFPGRFSGRQFSNSRSEMNVSTLELGDSALYLCASSSGLAAYEQYFGPGTRLTVT.

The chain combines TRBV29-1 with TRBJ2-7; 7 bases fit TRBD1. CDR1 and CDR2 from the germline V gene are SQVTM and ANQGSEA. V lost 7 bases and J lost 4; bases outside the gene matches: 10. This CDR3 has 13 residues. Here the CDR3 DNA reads TGCAGCGCCGCGCTCAGACAGGGTTACGAGCAGTACTTC. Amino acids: CSAALRQGYEQYF.

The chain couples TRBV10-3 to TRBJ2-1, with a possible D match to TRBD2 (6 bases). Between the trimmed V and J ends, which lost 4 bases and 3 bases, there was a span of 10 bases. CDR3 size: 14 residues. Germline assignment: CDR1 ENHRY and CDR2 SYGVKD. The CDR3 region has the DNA TGTGCCATCAGTGGCGGGGCGGACTACAATGAGCAGTTCTTC. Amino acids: CAISGGADYNEQFF.

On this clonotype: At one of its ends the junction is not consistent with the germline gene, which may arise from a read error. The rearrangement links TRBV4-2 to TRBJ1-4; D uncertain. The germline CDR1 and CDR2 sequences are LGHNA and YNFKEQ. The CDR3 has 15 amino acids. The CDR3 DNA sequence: TGTGCCAGCAGCCAAGAATGGGGAGGCAATGAAGAACTGTTTTTT. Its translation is CASSQEWGGNEELFF.

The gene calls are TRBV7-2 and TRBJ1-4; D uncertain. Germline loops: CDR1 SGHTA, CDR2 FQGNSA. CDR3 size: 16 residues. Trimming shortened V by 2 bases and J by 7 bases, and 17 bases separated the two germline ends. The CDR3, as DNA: TGTGCCAGCAGCTTAAATGCCCCGGGCCTGGGTGAAAAACTGTTTTTT. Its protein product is CASSLNAPGLGEKLFF.

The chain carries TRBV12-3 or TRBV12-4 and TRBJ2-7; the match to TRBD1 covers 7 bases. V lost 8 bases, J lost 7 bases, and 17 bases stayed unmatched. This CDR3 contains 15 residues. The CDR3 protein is CASAPAQGNLWEQYF. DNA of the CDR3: TGTGCCAGCGCCCCGGCACAGGGGAATTTGTGGGAGCAGTACTTC.

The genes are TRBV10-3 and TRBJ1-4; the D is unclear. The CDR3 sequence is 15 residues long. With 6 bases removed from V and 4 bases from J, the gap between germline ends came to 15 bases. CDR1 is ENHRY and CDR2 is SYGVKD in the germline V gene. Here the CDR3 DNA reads TGTGCCATCAGACCTGAGGGAGGTCTTAATGAAAAACTGTTTTTT. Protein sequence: CAIRPEGGLNEKLFF.